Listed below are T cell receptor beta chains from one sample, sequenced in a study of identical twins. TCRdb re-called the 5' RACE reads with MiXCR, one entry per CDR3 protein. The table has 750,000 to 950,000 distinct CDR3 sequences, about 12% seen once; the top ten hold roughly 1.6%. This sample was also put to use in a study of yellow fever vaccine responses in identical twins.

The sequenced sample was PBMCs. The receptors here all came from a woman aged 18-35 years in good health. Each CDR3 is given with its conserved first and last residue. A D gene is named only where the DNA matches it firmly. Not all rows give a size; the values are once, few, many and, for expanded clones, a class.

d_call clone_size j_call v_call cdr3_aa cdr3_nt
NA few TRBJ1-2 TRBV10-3 CAIRGDPDYGYTF TGTGCCATCAGGGGGGACCCGGACTATGGCTACACCTTC
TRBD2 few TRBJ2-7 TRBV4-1 CASSQDGREGTYEQYF TGCGCCAGCAGCCAAGACGGTCGGGAGGGGACCTACGAGCAGTACTTC
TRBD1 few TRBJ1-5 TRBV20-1 CSAGQGFYSNQPQHF TGCAGTGCTGGACAGGGATTCTATAGCAATCAGCCCCAGCATTTT
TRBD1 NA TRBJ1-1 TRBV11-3 CASSLDLLGQENTEAFF TGTGCCAGCAGCTTAGATTTGTTGGGACAGGAGAACACTGAAGCTTTCTTT
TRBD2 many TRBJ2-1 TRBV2 CASSETLLAGGPNEQFF TGTGCCAGCAGTGAAACCCTTTTAGCGGGAGGGCCCAATGAGCAGTTCTTC
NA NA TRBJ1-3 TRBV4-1 CASSLGPPPGGNTIYF TGCGCCAGCAGCCTCGGACCCCCGCCGGGTGGAAACACCATATATTTT
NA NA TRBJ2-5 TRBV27 CASSPWTNQETQYF TGTGCCAGCAGTCCTTGGACTAACCAAGAGACCCAGTACTTC
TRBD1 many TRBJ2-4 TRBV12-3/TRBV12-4 CASSFPGGDKNIQYF TGTGCCAGCAGTTTTCCAGGGGGCGACAAAAACATTCAGTACTTC
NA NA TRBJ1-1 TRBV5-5 CASSSQRGINTEAFF TGTGCCAGCAGCTCCCAACGGGGGATAAACACTGAAGCTTTCTTT
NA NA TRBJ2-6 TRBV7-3 CASSPYGSGLSGANVLTF TGTGCCAGCAGCCCATATGGTTCGGGGCTCTCTGGGGCCAACGTCCTGACTTTC
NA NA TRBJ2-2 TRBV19 CASAGGTGELFF TGTGCCAGTGCCGGGGGCACCGGGGAGCTGTTTTTT
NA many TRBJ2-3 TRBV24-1 CATSESSVLDTQYF TGTGCCACCAGTGAATCATCCGTCTTAGATACGCAGTATTTT
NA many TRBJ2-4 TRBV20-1 CSASQDLAKNIQYF TGCAGTGCTAGCCAAGATTTAGCCAAAAACATTCAGTACTTC
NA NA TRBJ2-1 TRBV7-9 CASSLAAFLNNEQFF TGTGCCAGCAGCTTAGCAGCATTCCTTAACAATGAGCAGTTCTTC
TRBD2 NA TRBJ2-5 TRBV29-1 CSVHRDYGTGGPETQYF TGCAGCGTTCACCGGGACTACGGTACGGGAGGGCCTGAGACCCAGTACTTC
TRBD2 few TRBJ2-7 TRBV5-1 CASSPGLAGPRSEQYF TGCGCCAGCAGCCCGGGACTAGCGGGACCGAGGAGCGAGCAGTACTTC
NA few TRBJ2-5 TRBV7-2 CASRRREETQYF TGTGCCAGCAGACGTCGGGAAGAGACCCAGTACTTC
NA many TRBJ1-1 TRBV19 CASSIGGRNTEAFF TGTGCCAGTAGTATTGGGGGGAGGAACACTGAAGCTTTCTTT
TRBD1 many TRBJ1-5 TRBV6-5 CASSSQGGNQPQHF TGTGCCAGCAGTTCCCAGGGGGGCAATCAGCCCCAGCATTTT
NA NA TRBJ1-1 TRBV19 CASSPQGITEAFF TGTGCCAGTAGTCCCCAGGGGATCACTGAAGCTTTCTTT
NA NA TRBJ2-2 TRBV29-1 CSVAGAREEGTGELFF TGCAGCGTTGCTGGGGCTAGGGAGGAAGGCACCGGGGAGCTGTTTTTT
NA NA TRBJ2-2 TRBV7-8 CASSRTAGRTNTGELFF TGTGCCAGCAGCCGGACCGCCGGCAGGACAAACACCGGGGAGCTGTTTTTT
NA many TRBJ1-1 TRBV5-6 CASSSGGVPRAFF TGTGCCAGCAGCTCAGGAGGTGTCCCCCGAGCTTTCTTT
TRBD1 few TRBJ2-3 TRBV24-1 CATSDPSGQGATDTQYF TGTGCCACCAGTGATCCCTCGGGACAGGGGGCAACAGATACGCAGTATTTT
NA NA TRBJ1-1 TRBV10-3 CAISESRVDTEAFF TGTGCCATCAGTGAGTCGAGGGTAGACACTGAAGCTTTCTTT
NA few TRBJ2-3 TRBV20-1 CSDRVVNKQYF TGCAGTGATCGCGTAGTGAATAAGCAGTATTTT
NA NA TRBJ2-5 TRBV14 CASSQAQGVGTQYF TGTGCCAGCAGCCAAGCTCAGGGTGTAGGGACCCAGTACTTC
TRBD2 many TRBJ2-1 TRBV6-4 CASSETSGSYNEQFF TGTGCCAGCAGTGAGACTAGCGGGAGCTACAATGAGCAGTTCTTC
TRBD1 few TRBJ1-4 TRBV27 CASSLTGSPTNEKLFF TGTGCCAGCAGTTTGACAGGGTCCCCAACTAATGAAAAACTGTTTTTT
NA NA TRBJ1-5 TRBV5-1 CASSRGYGGDQPQHF TGCGCCAGCAGCCGGGGGTACGGGGGCGATCAGCCCCAGCATTTT
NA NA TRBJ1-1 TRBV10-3 CAISDRIESTEAFF TGTGCCATCAGTGACCGCATAGAGTCGACTGAAGCTTTCTTT
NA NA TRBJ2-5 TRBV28 CAAVRLNGTQYF TGTGCCGCGGTGCGCCTCAATGGGACCCAGTACTTC
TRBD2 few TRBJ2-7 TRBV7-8 CASSLGLAGGISYEQYF TGTGCCAGCAGCTTGGGACTAGCGGGAGGCATTTCCTACGAGCAGTACTTC
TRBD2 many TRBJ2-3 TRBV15 CATSSSLAGGSDTQYF TGTGCCACCAGCAGCTCGCTAGCGGGGGGTTCAGATACGCAGTATTTT
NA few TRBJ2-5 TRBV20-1 CSAISGIQETQYF TGCAGTGCTATCTCGGGGATCCAAGAGACCCAGTACTTC
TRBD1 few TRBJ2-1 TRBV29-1 CSVGVTGNFGEQLF TGCAGCGTTGGCGTGACAGGGAATTTCGGTGAGCAGCTCTTC
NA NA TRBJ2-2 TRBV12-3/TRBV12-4 CASSLAAGGLPGELFF TGTGCCAGCAGTTTAGCCGCGGGTGGACTACCCGGGGAGCTGTTTTTT
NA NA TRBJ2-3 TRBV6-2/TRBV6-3 CASSSGTRPINLDTQYF TGTGCCAGCAGTTCCGGGACGAGGCCAATAAACCTGGATACGCAGTATTTT
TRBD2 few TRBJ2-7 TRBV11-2 CASSSSSGASYEQYF TGTGCCAGCAGCTCTTCTAGCGGGGCGTCCTACGAGCAGTACTTC
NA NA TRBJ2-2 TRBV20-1 CSAREPTGELFF TGCAGTGCTAGAGAGCCCACCGGGGAGCTGTTTTTT
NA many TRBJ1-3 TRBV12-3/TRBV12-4 CASSFWGGPISGNTIYF TGTGCCAGCAGTTTTTGGGGGGGTCCCATCTCTGGAAACACCATATATTTT
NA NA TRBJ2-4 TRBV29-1 CSVDGDGVNIQYF TGCAGCGTTGACGGGGATGGCGTAAACATTCAGTACTTC
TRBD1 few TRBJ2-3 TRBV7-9 CAILGTGTSTDTQYF TGTGCCATACTCGGGACAGGGACTTCAACAGATACGCAGTATTTT
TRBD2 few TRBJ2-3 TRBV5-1 CASSLVSGTSGTDTQYF TGCGCCAGCAGCTTGGTATCCGGGACTAGCGGAACAGATACGCAGTATTTT
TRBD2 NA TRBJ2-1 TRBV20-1 CSASGTSGHYNEQFF TGCAGTGCTAGTGGGACTAGCGGACACTACAATGAGCAGTTCTTC
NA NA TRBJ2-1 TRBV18 CASLSSLTYNEQFF TGTGCCTCCCTTTCAAGCCTAACTTACAATGAGCAGTTCTTC
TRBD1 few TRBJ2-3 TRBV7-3 CASSVTGGNTQYF TGTGCCAGCAGCGTTACAGGGGGCAATACGCAGTATTTT
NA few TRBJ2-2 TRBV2 CASSEISRGTGELFF TGTGCCAGCAGTGAAATTTCGAGGGGCACCGGGGAGCTGTTTTTT